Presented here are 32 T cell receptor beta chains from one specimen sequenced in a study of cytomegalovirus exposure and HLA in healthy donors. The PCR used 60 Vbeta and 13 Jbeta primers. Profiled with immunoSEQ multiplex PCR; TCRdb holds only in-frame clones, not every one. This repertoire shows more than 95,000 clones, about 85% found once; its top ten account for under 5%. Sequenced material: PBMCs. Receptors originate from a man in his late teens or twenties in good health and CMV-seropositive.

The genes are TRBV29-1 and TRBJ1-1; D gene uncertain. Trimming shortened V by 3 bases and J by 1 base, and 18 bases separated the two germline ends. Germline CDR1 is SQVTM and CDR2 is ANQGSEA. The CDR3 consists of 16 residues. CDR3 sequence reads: CSVDSLFRGQNTEAFF. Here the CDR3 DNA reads TGCAGCGTTGACTCACTGTTTCGGGGTCAGAACACTGAAGCTTTCTTT.

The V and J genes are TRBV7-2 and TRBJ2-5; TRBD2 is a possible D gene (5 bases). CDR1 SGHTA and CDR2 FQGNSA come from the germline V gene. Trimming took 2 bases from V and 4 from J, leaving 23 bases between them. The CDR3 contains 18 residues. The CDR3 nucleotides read TGTGCCAGCAGCTTACAAATTACCGGAGGCGGGTATCGAGAGACCCAGTACTTC. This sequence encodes CASSLQITGGGYRETQYF.

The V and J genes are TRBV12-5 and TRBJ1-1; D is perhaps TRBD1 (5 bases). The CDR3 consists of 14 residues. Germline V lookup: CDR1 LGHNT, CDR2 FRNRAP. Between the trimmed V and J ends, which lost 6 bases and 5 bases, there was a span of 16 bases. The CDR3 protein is CASGPGVVGTEAFF. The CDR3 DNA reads TGTGCTAGTGGGCCGGGGGTAGTTGGGACTGAAGCTTTCTTT.

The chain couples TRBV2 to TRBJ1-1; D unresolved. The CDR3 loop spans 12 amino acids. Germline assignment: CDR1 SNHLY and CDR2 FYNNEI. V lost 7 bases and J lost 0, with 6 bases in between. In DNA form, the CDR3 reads TGTGCCAGCACCAGAATGAACACTGAAGCTTTCTTT. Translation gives CASTRMNTEAFF.

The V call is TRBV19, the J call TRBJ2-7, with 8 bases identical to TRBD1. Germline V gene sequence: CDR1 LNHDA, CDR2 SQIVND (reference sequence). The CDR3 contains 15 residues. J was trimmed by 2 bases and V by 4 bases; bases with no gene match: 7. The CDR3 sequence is CASSNKGQETYEQYF. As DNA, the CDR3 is TGTGCCAGTAGTAACAAGGGACAGGAGACCTACGAGCAGTACTTC.

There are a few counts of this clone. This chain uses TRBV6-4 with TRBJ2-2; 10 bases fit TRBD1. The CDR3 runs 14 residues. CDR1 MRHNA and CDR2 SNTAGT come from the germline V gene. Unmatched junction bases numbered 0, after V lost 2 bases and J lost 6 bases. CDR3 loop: CASSDGQGAGELFF. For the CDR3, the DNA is TGTGCCAGCAGTGACGGACAGGGGGCCGGGGAGCTGTTTTTT.

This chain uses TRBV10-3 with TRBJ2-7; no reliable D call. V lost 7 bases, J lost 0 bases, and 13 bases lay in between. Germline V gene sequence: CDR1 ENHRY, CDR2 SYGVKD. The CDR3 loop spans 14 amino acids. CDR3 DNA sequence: TGTGCCATCACCACAGCAGAAAGCTCCTACGAGCAGTACTTC. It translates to CAITTAESSYEQYF.

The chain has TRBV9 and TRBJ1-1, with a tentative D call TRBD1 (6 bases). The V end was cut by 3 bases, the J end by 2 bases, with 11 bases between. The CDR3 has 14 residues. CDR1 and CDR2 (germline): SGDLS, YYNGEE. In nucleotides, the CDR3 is TGTGCCAGCAGCGGACACAGGGTCAACACTGAAGCTTTCTTT. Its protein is CASSGHRVNTEAFF.

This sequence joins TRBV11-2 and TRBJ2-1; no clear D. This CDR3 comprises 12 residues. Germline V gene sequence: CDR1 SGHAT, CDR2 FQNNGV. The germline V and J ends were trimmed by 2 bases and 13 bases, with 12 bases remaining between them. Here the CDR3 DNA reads TGTGCCAGCAGCTTATTGGGCACGAGACAGTTCTTC. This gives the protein CASSLLGTRQFF.

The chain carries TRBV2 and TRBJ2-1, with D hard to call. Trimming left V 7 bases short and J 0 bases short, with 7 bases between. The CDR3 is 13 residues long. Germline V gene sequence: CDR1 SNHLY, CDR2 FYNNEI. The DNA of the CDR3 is TGTGCCAGCACTCCGGGCTCCTACAATGAGCAGTTCTTC. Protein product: CASTPGSYNEQFF.

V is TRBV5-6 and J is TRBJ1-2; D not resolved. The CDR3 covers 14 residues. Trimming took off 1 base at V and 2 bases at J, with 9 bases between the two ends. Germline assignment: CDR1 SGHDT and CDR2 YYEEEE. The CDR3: CASSLTGPNYGYTF. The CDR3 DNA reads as TGTGCCAGCAGCTTGACTGGTCCCAACTATGGCTACACCTTC. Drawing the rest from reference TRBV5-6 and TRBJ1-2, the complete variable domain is DAGVTQSPTHLIKTRGQQVTLRCSPKSGHDTVSWYQQALGQGPQFIFQYYEEEERQRGNFPDRFSGHQFPNYSSELNVNALLLGDSALYLCASSLTGPNYGYTFGSGTRLTVV.

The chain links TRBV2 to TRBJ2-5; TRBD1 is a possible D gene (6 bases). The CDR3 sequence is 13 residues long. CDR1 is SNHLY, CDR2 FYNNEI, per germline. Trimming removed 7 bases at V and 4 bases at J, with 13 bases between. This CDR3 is CASTPGQRETQYF. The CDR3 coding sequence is TGTGCCAGCACTCCTGGACAGCGAGAGACCCAGTACTTC.

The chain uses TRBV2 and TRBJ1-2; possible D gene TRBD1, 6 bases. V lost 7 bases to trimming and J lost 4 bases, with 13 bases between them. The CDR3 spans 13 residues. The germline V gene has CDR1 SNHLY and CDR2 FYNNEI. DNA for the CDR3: TGTGCCAGCAAAGAGAGGGGGTCCTATGGCTACACCTTC. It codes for CASKERGSYGYTF.

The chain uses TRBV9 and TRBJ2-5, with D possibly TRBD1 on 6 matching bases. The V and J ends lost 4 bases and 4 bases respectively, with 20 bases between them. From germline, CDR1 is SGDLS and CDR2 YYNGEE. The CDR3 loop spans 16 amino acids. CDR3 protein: CASSFQGTGLGETQYF. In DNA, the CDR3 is TGTGCCAGCAGCTTTCAAGGCACAGGGCTCGGAGAGACCCAGTACTTC.

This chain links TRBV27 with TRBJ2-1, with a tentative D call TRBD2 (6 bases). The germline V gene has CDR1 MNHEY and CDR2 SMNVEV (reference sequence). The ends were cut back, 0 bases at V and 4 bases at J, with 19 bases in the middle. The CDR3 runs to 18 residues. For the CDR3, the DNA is TGTGCCAGCAGTTTATCCTCCTTAGCGGAACGGTTTTACAATGAGCAGTTCTTC. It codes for CASSLSSLAERFYNEQFF.

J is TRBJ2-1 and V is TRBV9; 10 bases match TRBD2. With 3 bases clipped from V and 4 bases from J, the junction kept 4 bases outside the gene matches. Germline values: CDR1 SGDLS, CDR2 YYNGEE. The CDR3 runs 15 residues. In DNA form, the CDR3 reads TGTGCCAGCAGCGGGACTAGCGGATATTACAATGAGCAGTTCTTC. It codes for CASSGTSGYYNEQFF.

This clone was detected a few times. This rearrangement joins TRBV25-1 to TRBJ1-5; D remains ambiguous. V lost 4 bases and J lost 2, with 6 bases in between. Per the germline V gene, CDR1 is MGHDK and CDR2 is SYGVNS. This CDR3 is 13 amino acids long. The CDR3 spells CASSATGNQPQHF. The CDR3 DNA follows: TGTGCCAGCAGTGCCACAGGCAATCAGCCCCAGCATTTT.

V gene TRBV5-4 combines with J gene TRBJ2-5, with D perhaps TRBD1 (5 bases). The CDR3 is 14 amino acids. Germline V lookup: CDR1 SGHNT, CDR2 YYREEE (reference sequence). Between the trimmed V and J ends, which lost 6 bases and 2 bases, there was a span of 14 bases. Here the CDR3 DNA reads TGTGCCAGCACCTGGGGTCAGGGTCAAGAGACCCAGTACTTC. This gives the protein CASTWGQGQETQYF.

The CDR3 here is CASSGSSGGSFNEQYF. The CDR3 DNA follows: TGTGCCAGCAGCGGATCTAGCGGGGGCTCGTTCAACGAGCAGTACTTC. The V and J genes are TRBV7-9 and TRBJ2-7; 10 positions agree with TRBD2. Germline V lookup: CDR1 SEHNR, CDR2 FQNEAQ (reference sequence). After removal of 5 bases from V and 5 bases from J, the junction contained 12 bases not matched to a gene. This CDR3 has 16 amino acids.

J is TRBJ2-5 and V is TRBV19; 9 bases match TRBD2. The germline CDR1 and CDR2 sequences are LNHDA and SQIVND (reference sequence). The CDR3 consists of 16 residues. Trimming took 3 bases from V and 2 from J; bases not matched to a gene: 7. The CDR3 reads CASSIGGSGGQETQYF. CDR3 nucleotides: TGTGCCAGTAGTATCGGAGGTAGCGGGGGTCAAGAGACCCAGTACTTC.

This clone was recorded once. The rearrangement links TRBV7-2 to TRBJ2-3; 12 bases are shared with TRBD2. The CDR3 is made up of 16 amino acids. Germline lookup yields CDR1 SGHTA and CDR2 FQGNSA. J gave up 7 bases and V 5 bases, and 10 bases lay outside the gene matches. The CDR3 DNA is TGTGCCAGCAGCCCCCTAGCGGGGGGGCCCAGGAATACGCAGTATTTT. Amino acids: CASSPLAGGPRNTQYF.

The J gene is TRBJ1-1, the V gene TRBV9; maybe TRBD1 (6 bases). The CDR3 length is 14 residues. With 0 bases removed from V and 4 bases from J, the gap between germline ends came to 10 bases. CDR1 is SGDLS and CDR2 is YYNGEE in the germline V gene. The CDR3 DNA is TGTGCCAGCAGCGTAGTTGACAGGACCACTGAAGCTTTCTTT. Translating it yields CASSVVDRTTEAFF. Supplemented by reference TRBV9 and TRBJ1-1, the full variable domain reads DSGVTQTPKHLITATGQRVTLRCSPRSGDLSVYWYQQSLDQGLQFLIQYYNGEERAKGNILERFSAQQFPDLHSELNLSSLELGDSALYFCASSVVDRTTEAFFGQGTRLTVV.

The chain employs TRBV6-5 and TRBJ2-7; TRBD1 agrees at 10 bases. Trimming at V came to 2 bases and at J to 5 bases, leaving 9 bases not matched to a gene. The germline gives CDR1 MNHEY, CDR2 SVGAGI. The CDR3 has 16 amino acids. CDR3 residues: CASSYLPGQGGNEQYF. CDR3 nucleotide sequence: TGTGCCAGCAGTTACCTGCCCGGACAGGGGGGCAACGAGCAGTACTTC.

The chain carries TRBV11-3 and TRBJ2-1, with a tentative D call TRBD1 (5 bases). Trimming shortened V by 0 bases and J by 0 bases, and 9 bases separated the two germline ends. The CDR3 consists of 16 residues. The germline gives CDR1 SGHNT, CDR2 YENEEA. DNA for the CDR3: TGTGCCAGCAGCTTAGAGACAGAAAGCTCCTACAATGAGCAGTTCTTC. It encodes CASSLETESSYNEQFF.

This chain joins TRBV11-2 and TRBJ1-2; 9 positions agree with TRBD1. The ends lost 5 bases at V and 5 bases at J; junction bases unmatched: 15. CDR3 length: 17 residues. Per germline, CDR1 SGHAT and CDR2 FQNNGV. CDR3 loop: CASSPQPLTGGEYGYTF. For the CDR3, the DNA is TGTGCCAGCAGCCCACAACCTTTAACAGGGGGCGAATATGGCTACACCTTC.

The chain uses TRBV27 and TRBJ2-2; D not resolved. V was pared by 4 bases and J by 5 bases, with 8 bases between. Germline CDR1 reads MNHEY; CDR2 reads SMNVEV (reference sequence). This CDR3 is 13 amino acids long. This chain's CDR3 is CASSYSPTGELFF. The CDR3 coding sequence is TGTGCCAGCAGTTACAGTCCTACCGGGGAGCTGTTTTTT.

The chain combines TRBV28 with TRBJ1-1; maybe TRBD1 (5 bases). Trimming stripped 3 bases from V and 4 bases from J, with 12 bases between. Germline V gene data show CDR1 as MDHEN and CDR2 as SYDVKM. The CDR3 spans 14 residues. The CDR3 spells CASSFGALGTEAFF. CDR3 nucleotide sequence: TGTGCCAGCAGTTTTGGGGCGCTGGGCACTGAAGCTTTCTTT.

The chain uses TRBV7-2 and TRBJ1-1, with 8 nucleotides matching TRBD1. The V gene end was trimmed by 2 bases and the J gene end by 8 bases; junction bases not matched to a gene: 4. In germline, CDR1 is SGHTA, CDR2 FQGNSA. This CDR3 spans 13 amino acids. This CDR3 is CASSLTRDREAFF. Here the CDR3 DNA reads TGTGCCAGCAGCTTAACCCGGGACAGGGAAGCTTTCTTT.

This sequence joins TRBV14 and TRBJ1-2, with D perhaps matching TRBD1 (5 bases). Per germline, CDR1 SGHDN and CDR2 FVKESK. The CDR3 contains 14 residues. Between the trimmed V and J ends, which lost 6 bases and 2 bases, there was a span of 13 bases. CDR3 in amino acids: CASSASGRNYGYTF. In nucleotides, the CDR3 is TGTGCCAGCAGTGCGTCAGGGAGGAACTATGGCTACACCTTC.

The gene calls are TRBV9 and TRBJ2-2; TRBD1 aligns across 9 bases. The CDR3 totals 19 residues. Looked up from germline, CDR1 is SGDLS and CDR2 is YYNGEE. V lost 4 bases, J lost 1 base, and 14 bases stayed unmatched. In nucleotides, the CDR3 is TGTGCCAGCAGCCCAGCCGGGACAGGGAAGGTTGAGAACACCGGGGAGCTGTTTTTT. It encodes CASSPAGTGKVENTGELFF.

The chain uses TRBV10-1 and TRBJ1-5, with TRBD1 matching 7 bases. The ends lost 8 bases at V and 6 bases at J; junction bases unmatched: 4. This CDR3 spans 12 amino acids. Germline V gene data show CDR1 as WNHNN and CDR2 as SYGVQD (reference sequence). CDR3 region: CASSDRAQPQHF. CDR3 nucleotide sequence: TGCGCCAGCTCCGACAGGGCTCAGCCCCAGCATTTT.

This CDR3 is CASSPGQYNYGYTF. CDR3 nucleotide sequence: TGTGCCAGCAGCCCGGGACAGTACAACTATGGCTACACCTTC. This chain connects TRBV5-6 to TRBJ1-2, with 7 bases lining up with TRBD1. Germline V gene data show CDR1 as SGHDT and CDR2 as YYEEEE. CDR3 size: 14 residues. V lost 4 bases and J lost 2; bases outside the gene matches: 5.